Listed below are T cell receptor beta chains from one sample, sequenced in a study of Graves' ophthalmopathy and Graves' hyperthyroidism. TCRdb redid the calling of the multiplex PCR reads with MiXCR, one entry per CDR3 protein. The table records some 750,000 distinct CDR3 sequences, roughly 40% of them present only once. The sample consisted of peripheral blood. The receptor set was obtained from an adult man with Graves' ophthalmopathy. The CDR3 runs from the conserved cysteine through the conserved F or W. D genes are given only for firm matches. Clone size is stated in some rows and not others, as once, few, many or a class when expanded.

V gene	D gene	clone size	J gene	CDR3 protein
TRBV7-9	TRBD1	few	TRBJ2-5	CASSLSTGSQETQYF
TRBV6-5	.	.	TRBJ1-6	CASSRTYSPLHF
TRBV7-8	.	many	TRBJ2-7	CASSLVGYEQYF
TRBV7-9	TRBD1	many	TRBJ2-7	CASSPPDRSEQYF
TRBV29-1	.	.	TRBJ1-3	CSVGSSGNTIYF
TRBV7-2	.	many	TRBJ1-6	CASSLAPGANSPLHF
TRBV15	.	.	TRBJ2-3	CATSRDLRGTPADTQYF
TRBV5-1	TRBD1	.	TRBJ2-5	CASSQGTGPQETQYF
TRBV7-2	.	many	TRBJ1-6	CASSLIPEVNSPLHF
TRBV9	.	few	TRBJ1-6	CASSPVSQSSPLHF
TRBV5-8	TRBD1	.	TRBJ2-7	CASSFDGTGSSYEQYF
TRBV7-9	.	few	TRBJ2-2	CASSRSGELFF
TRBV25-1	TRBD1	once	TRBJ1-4	CASSLADTGDEKLFF
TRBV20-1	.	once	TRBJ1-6	CSARDAGASYNSPLHF
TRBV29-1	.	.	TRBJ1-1	CSVEDWDTEAFF
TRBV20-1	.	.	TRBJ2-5	CSASVVGQETQYF
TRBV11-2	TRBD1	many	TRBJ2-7	CASSPGQGQTYEQYF
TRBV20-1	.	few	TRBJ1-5	CSATYYGQPQHF
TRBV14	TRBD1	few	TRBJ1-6	CASSQDLGQGNSPLHF
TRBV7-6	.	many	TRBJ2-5	CASSSDIGETQYF
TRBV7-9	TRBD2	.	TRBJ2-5	CASSLSGSTGETQYF
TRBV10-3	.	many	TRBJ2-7	CASLPGADAYEQYF
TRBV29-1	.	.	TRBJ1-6	CSVDTGWNSPLHF
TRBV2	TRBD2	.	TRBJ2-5	CASSRLAGVLGGETQYF
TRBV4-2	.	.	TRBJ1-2	CASSQGDTHDYGYTF
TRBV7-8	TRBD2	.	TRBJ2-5	CASSSPGLAGEIETQYF
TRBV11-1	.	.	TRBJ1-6	CASSSTAYNSPLHF
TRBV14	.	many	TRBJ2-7	CASSSRTATDTYEQYF
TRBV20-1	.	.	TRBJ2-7	CSARDLSGSGDEQYF
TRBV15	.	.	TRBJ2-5	CATSSPGGGRGDQETQYF
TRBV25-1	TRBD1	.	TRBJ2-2	CASSADRVTGELFF
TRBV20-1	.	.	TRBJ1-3	CSARDMGPGNTIYF
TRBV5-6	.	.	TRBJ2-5	CASSPLRWGRETQYF
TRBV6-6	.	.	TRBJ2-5	CASSYLSGQETQYF
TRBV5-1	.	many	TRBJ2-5	CASSPRRGAVAKTQYF
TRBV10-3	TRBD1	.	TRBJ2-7	CAIRAGGQGAYEQYF
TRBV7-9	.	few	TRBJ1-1	CASSEGVVRSLEAFF
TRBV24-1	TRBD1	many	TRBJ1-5	CASSLQTGANQPQHF
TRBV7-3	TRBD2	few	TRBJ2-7	CASSLAGGISYEQYF
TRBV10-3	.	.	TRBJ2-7	CAISEAGLGVYEQYF